These 21 T cell receptor beta chains share one sample of origin, sequenced in a study of T cells after yellow fever vaccination. MiXCR, applied by TCRdb to the 5' RACE reads, yields one record per CDR3 protein. The sample has 300,000 to 400,000 distinct CDR3 sequences, roughly 10% seen once. The specimen was CD4+ T cells sorted from PBMCs, collected 45 days after the yellow fever booster vaccination. The receptors here all came from a man younger than 35 who received the YFV17D yellow fever vaccine.

The rearrangement links TRBV4-3 to TRBJ1-2; possible D gene TRBD1, 5 bases. V gave up 4 bases and J gave up 0 bases, with 15 bases separating them. The CDR3 contains 16 residues. The germline V gene encodes CDR1 LGHNA and CDR2 YSLEER. The CDR3 sequence: CASSPSLDRTNYGYTF. DNA of the CDR3: TGCGCCAGCAGCCCTTCCCTTGACAGAACTAACTATGGCTACACCTTC.

The chain recombines TRBV13 with TRBJ1-6; 9 bases agree with TRBD1. The junction had 3 bases not matched to a gene; V was cut back by 4 bases and J by 8 bases. CDR1 PRHDT and CDR2 FYEKMQ come from the germline V gene (reference sequence). The CDR3 covers 14 residues. The CDR3, as DNA: TGTGCCAGCAGCTCCCGGGACAGGGATTCACCCCTCCACTTT. Its translation is CASSSRDRDSPLHF.

This clonotype was seen many times. This rearrangement joins TRBV5-4 to TRBJ1-2; D perhaps matches TRBD1 (6 bases). This CDR3 is 15 amino acids long. V was shortened by 2 bases and J by 8 bases, with 19 bases between the two germline ends. Germline V gene sequence: CDR1 SGHNT, CDR2 YYREEE (reference sequence). The CDR3 DNA follows: TGTGCCAGCAGCTTAGACAGGAGGGGAACCAAGGGCTACACCTTC. Translating gives CASSLDRRGTKGYTF.

The CDR3 here is CASSYNGYTF. CDR3 bases: TGTGCCAGCAGTTACAATGGCTACACCTTC. V usage is TRBV2 and J usage is TRBJ1-2; D is ambiguous. With 5 bases removed from V and 6 bases from J, the gap between germline ends came to 4 bases. The germline CDR1 and CDR2 sequences are SNHLY and FYNNEI. There are 10 residues in the CDR3.

The table lists this clonotype with a few counts. V usage is TRBV9 and J usage is TRBJ1-1; TRBD1 matches 10 bases. The CDR3 has 16 amino acids. CDR1 is SGDLS, CDR2 YYNGEE, per germline. V trimming: 0 bases; J trimming: 3 bases; junction bases outside the gene matches: 5. The CDR3 DNA follows: TGTGCCAGCAGCGTAGGGACAGGGGGAGGGTACACTGAAGCTTTCTTT. Its translation: CASSVGTGGGYTEAFF.

The genes are TRBV7-2 and TRBJ1-5; TRBD1 matches 7 bases. This CDR3 has 15 residues. V trimming: 0 bases; J trimming: 4 bases; junction bases outside the gene matches: 3. In germline, CDR1 is SGHTA, CDR2 FQGNSA. CDR3 sequence reads: CASSLAQGGNQPQHF. DNA for the CDR3: TGTGCCAGCAGCTTAGCCCAGGGGGGGAATCAGCCCCAGCATTTT.

There are a few counts of this clonotype. The V and J genes are TRBV12-3 or TRBV12-4 and TRBJ2-1, with a possible D match to TRBD2 (5 bases). The V end lost 4 bases, the J end lost 7 bases, and 23 bases lay between the germline ends. The CDR3 loop spans 17 amino acids. The CDR3 DNA reads as TGTGCCAGCAGTTCACCCGGAGGAGCGTTTTTGTTGAATGAGCAGTTCTTC. Protein product: CASSSPGGAFLLNEQFF.

The rearrangement uses TRBV4-1 and TRBJ2-5, with TRBD2 matching 9 bases. CDR1 is MGHRA, CDR2 YSYEKL, per germline. The CDR3 contains 16 residues. Losses at the gene ends were 1 base for V and 5 bases for J; bases not matched to a gene: 8. The chain's CDR3 is CASSQGSSGGWETQYF. CDR3 bases: TGCGCCAGCAGCCAAGGGTCCAGCGGGGGGTGGGAGACCCAGTACTTC.

The chain has TRBV5-1 and TRBJ1-2; 7 bases map to TRBD1. With V trimmed by 4 bases and J by 4 bases, 4 bases remained unmatched. This CDR3 has 13 residues. From germline, CDR1 is SGHRS and CDR2 YFSETQ. CDR3 coding DNA: TGCGCCAGCAGCCCGGACAGGCCCTATGGCTACACCTTC. This encodes CASSPDRPYGYTF.

This clonotype was counted at least ten times. This rearrangement joins TRBV7-2 to TRBJ1-1, with 7 bases identical to TRBD1. CDR1 SGHTA and CDR2 FQGNSA come from the germline V gene. This CDR3 comprises 15 residues. Trimming took 4 bases from V and 3 from J; bases not matched to a gene: 8. The CDR3 reads CASSSQGGADTEAFF. The CDR3 DNA reads TGTGCCAGCAGCTCGCAGGGGGGCGCGGACACTGAAGCTTTCTTT.

The CDR3 DNA reads as TGTGCCAGCAGTGACACAGGGACAGATACGCAGTATTTT. It is translated as CASSDTGTDTQYF. The chain joins TRBV2 to TRBJ2-3; TRBD1 might be the D (6 bases). The V gene lost 3 bases and the J gene lost 3 bases, with 7 bases spanning the gap. Germline CDR1 SNHLY, CDR2 FYNNEI. The CDR3 is 13 residues long.

At least ten counts were recorded for this clonotype. The chain is built from TRBV12-3 or TRBV12-4 and TRBJ2-2; no clear D. Trimming left V 3 bases short and J 5 bases short, with 10 bases between. The CDR3 runs 14 residues. CDR3 loop: CASSFTRMTGELFF. In DNA form, the CDR3 reads TGTGCCAGCAGTTTTACCCGGATGACCGGGGAGCTGTTTTTT.

V usage is TRBV6-5 and J usage is TRBJ1-1, with D possibly being TRBD1 (6 bases). V lost 6 bases, J lost 0 bases, and 17 bases lay in between. Germline V gives CDR1 MNHEY, CDR2 SVGAGI. This CDR3 region has 16 residues. CDR3 sequence reads: CASSLLSRDMNTEAFF. The CDR3, as DNA: TGTGCCAGCAGCCTACTCTCCAGGGACATGAACACTGAAGCTTTCTTT.

There are a few counts of this clonotype. This chain joins TRBV5-5 and TRBJ2-5, with D tentatively TRBD2 (5 bases). There are 16 residues in the CDR3. Germline loops: CDR1 SGHKS, CDR2 YYEKEE (reference sequence). V gave up 3 bases and J gave up 2 bases, with 17 bases separating them. The CDR3 sequence is CASSYGVVAPQETQYF. The CDR3 DNA reads as TGTGCCAGCAGCTACGGAGTAGTAGCGCCACAAGAGACCCAGTACTTC.

The rearrangement uses TRBV6-1 and TRBJ2-1; TRBD1 is a possible D gene (6 bases). V dropped 2 bases and J dropped 0 bases, with 14 bases sitting between them. From germline, CDR1 is MNHNS and CDR2 SASEGT. CDR3 length: 17 amino acids. CDR3 sequence (DNA): TGTGCCAGCAGTGAATACGTGGACAGATCCTCCTACAATGAGCAGTTCTTC. It yields the protein CASSEYVDRSSYNEQFF.

In this sample, this clonotype turned up a few times. V and J are TRBV10-3 and TRBJ2-5; no clear D. Germline loops: CDR1 ENHRY, CDR2 SYGVKD. The CDR3 totals 11 residues. Trimming took 3 bases from V and 1 from J, leaving 0 bases between them. The CDR3 sequence: CAISDQETQYF. The CDR3 DNA sequence: TGTGCCATCAGTGACCAAGAGACCCAGTACTTC.

This clonotype was picked up a small number of times. This chain connects TRBV12-3 or TRBV12-4 to TRBJ1-3, with no clear D. This CDR3 has 18 residues. The V gene lost 7 bases and the J gene lost 0 bases, with 22 bases spanning the gap. The CDR3 region is CASTFGREALSSGNTIYF. The CDR3 nucleotides read TGTGCCAGCACCTTCGGACGGGAAGCCCTAAGCTCTGGAAACACCATATATTTT.

The chain combines TRBV11-2 with TRBJ2-5, with D possibly being TRBD2 (6 bases). Deletions cut 4 bases from V and 4 bases from J, with 16 bases between. CDR3 length: 15 amino acids. From germline, CDR1 is SGHAT and CDR2 FQNNGV. CDR3 DNA: TGTGCCAGCAGCTCACTCGGAGGGTGGGGAGAGACCCAGTACTTC. Protein sequence: CASSSLGGWGETQYF. Full variable domain (missing parts from reference TRBV11-2 and TRBJ2-5): EAGVAQSPRYKIIEKRQSVAFWCNPISGHATLYWYQQILGQGPKLLIQFQNNGVVDDSQLPKDRFSAERLKGVDSTLKIQPAKLEDSAVYLCASSSLGGWGETQYFGPGTRLLVL.

The rearrangement joins TRBV10-3 to TRBJ2-7; the D gene is possibly TRBD1 (5 bases). CDR3 length equals 15 residues. V gave up 4 bases and J gave up 2 bases, with 15 bases separating them. Germline V gene lookup returns CDR1 ENHRY and CDR2 SYGVKD. As DNA, the CDR3 is TGTGCCATCAGTGCCACAACTACAGGACCCTACGAGCAGTACTTC. Translated, it gives CAISATTTGPYEQYF.

The chain uses TRBV5-1 and TRBJ2-5; D perhaps matches TRBD2 (5 bases). This CDR3 has 15 amino acids. Trimming took off 4 bases at V and 2 bases at J, with 15 bases between the two ends. Germline CDR1 reads SGHRS; CDR2 reads YFSETQ. CDR3 in amino acids: CASSRTGNLQETQYF. CDR3 bases: TGCGCCAGCAGCCGTACCGGGAACCTACAAGAGACCCAGTACTTC.

This clonotype was observed a few times. The chain joins TRBV5-1 to TRBJ1-5; D unclear. CDR3 length equals 14 residues. The ends were cut back, 2 bases at V and 3 bases at J, with 9 bases in the middle. Germline assignment: CDR1 SGHRS and CDR2 YFSETQ. The DNA for the CDR3 is TGCGCCAGCAGCTTACCTACAGACAATCAGCCCCAGCATTTT. Its translation: CASSLPTDNQPQHF.